This TCR beta chain derives from a study of blood T cell repertoires in COVID-19. The V and J ends lost 2 bases and 2 bases, in that order; junction bases with no gene match: 5. This CDR3 region has 17 residues. Germline CDR1 reads ENHRY; CDR2 reads SYGVKD. Per the original methods: Quantification of nucleated cells was approximated via reference gene primer amplification. This table comes from immunoSEQ multiplex PCR, and its TCRdb copy is limited to in-frame clones, with some not included. V and J calls and clone size follow that table, whereas D and trimming were derived from the DNA. Here the sample spans approximately 240,000 clones, 80% to 95% being singletons.

Material: PBMCs or T cells enriched from blood (not recorded which). The sequence was obtained from a woman in her late teens or twenties who had recovered from COVID-19. V gene TRBV10-3 combines with J gene TRBJ1-5; 11 bases fit TRBD1. CDR3 sequence (DNA): TGTGCCATCAGTGAGAAAGGACAGGGGGCTGGCAATCAGCCCCAGCATTTT. Encoded protein: CAISEKGQGAGNQPQHF.